Shown below are 10 T cell receptor beta chains from a single sample sequenced in a study of radiation and T cells in renal cell carcinoma. The data were produced by immunoSEQ multiplex PCR, yet TCRdb's version contains in-frame clones alone and is incomplete. The sample records about 18,000 clones, approximately 62% being singletons. Treatment noted: treatment-naive control, cytoreductive nephrectomy. The input for sequencing was tumor tissue, taken from a patient whose treatment was nephrectomy without radiotherapy. The receptors derive from a man aged 45-60 years with renal cell carcinoma.

CDR3 residues: CASSEPQGDSNYGYTF. The CDR3 DNA follows: TGTGCCAGCAGTGAACCACAGGGTGATTCTAACTATGGCTACACCTTC. The chain joins TRBV6-1 to TRBJ1-2; D perhaps matches TRBD1 (6 bases). V shed 2 bases and J shed 0 bases, with 13 bases lying between them. The CDR3 has 16 amino acids. In germline, CDR1 is MNHNS, CDR2 SASEGT.

This clone appeared a few times. The chain links TRBV6-1 to TRBJ1-4, with D unclear. The CDR3 loop spans 13 amino acids. Germline loops: CDR1 MNHNS, CDR2 SASEGT. Trimming removed 1 base from V and 8 bases from J, with 8 bases in between. CDR3 protein: CASSEEGGEKLFF. The CDR3 DNA sequence: TGTGCCAGCAGTGAAGAGGGTGGAGAAAAACTGTTTTTT.

The chain combines TRBV7-2 with TRBJ1-2; D unresolved. V lost 0 bases and J lost 2, with 7 bases in between. Germline CDR1 is SGHTA and CDR2 is FQGNSA. This CDR3 is 14 amino acids long. CDR3 region: CASSLAGRNYGYTF. CDR3 bases: TGTGCCAGCAGCTTAGCGGGCAGAAACTATGGCTACACCTTC.

The CDR3 loop is CASRRVMSTEAFF. The CDR3 DNA follows: TGTGCCAGTAGACGGGTGATGAGCACTGAAGCTTTCTTT. The chain employs TRBV19 and TRBJ1-1; no clear D gene. CDR1 LNHDA and CDR2 SQIVND come from the germline V gene (reference sequence). The CDR3 is 13 amino acids. Trimming took 6 bases from V and 4 from J, leaving 12 bases between them.

Regarding this clone: This same CDR3 is encoded by further DNA sequences in the sample. The chain carries TRBV4-3 and TRBJ1-5, with D maybe TRBD1 (6 bases). Trimming took off 1 base at V and 7 bases at J, with 8 bases between the two ends. This CDR3 contains 13 residues. Per the germline V gene, CDR1 is LGHNA and CDR2 is YSLEER. The CDR3 spells CASSQGRGQPQHF. Here the CDR3 DNA reads TGCGCCAGCAGCCAAGGGAGGGGGCAGCCCCAGCATTTT.

The chain recombines TRBV5-4 with TRBJ2-5; 13 bases are a match to TRBD2. Germline lookup yields CDR1 SGHNT and CDR2 YYREEE (reference sequence). This CDR3 is built from 15 residues. Trimming at V came to 3 bases and at J to 2 bases, leaving 1 base not matched to a gene. CDR3 loop: CASSSTSGRQETQYF. The CDR3, as DNA: TGTGCCAGCAGCTCGACTAGCGGGAGGCAAGAGACCCAGTACTTC.

This clone showed up just once. The chain employs TRBV5-6 and TRBJ1-1; D might be TRBD1 (5 bases). The germline V and J ends were trimmed by 4 bases and 0 bases, with 13 bases remaining between them. The CDR3 is 15 amino acids. Looked up from germline, CDR1 is SGHDT and CDR2 is YYEEEE. The CDR3 spells CASSHLGALNTEAFF. In DNA, the CDR3 is TGTGCCAGCAGCCATCTCGGGGCCCTGAACACTGAAGCTTTCTTT.

The count of this clone is one. The rearrangement joins TRBV27 to TRBJ1-2; tentative D call: TRBD1 (5 bases). Trimming removed 6 bases from V and 4 bases from J, with 15 bases in between. The CDR3 totals 14 residues. From germline, CDR1 is MNHEY and CDR2 SMNVEV (reference sequence). In DNA, the CDR3 is TGTGCCAGCAGAGGACCATATGGGGCCTATGGCTACACCTTC. Translated, it gives CASRGPYGAYGYTF.

This chain joins TRBV6-4 and TRBJ2-3, with TRBD1 matching 9 bases. With 3 bases clipped from V and 4 bases from J, the junction kept 2 bases outside the gene matches. The CDR3 length is 14 residues. The germline gives CDR1 MRHNA, CDR2 SNTAGT. The CDR3: CASSERQGADTQYF. The CDR3 DNA sequence: TGTGCCAGCAGTGAGCGACAGGGGGCAGATACGCAGTATTTT.

The CDR3 bases are TGTGCCAGCAGTGCCTCTGAACTTAATGAAAAACTGTTTTTT. It codes for CASSASELNEKLFF. J is TRBJ1-4 and V is TRBV2; D call uncertain. CDR1 is SNHLY, CDR2 FYNNEI, per germline. The CDR3 runs 14 residues. The ends were cut back, 4 bases at V and 4 bases at J, with 10 bases in the middle. The entire variable domain, with the rest obtained from reference TRBV2 and TRBJ1-4, is as follows: EPEVTQTPSHQVTQMGQEVILRCVPISNHLYFYWYRQILGQKVEFLVSFYNNEISEKSEIFDDQFSVERPDGSNFTLKIRSTKLEDSAMYFCASSASELNEKLFFGSGTQLSVL.